The source of this T cell receptor (beta chain) is a study of blood T cell repertoires in COVID-19. Study as a whole: T cells, B-cell-depleted T cells, or PBMCs provided the cDNA or gDNA that served as material.

From germline, CDR1 is SGDLS and CDR2 YYNGEE. Losses at the gene ends were 8 bases for V and 2 bases for J; bases not matched to a gene: 10. The CDR3 is 15 amino acids. Assay used: immunoSEQ multiplex PCR; TCRdb lists only in-frame clones, some missing. In the table there are roughly 250,000 clones, over 75% of which are singletons. The chain recombines TRBV9 with TRBJ2-5; 9 nucleotides match TRBD1. The sequenced material came from peripheral blood. The sequence derives from a woman aged 25 to 45 with acute or convalescent COVID-19. The CDR3: CASQMGQGRQETQYF. The CDR3 nucleotides read TGTGCCAGTCAGATGGGACAGGGACGTCAAGAGACCCAGTACTTC.